The 9 T cell receptor beta chains below all came from one sample that was sequenced in a study of cytomegalovirus exposure and HLA in healthy donors. TCRdb's table, derived via immunoSEQ multiplex PCR, lists solely in-frame clones and lacks some. The top ten hold around 3.8% of the sample, which has fewer than 200,000 clones, 85% to 90% seen once. Sequencing was carried out using PBMCs. All receptors derive from a man aged 18-30 years in good health and CMV-seropositive.

In this sample, this clone turned up a few times. This sequence joins TRBV28 and TRBJ2-1, with 10 bases matching TRBD2. This CDR3 comprises 14 residues. Germline CDR1 and CDR2: MDHEN and SYDVKM. Losses at the gene ends were 5 bases for V and 7 bases for J; bases not matched to a gene: 5. The CDR3 sequence is CASSLGLAVNEQFF. CDR3 sequence (DNA): TGTGCCAGCAGTCTAGGACTAGCGGTTAATGAGCAGTTCTTC.

This chain joins TRBV10-3 and TRBJ2-2, with 16 bases aligning to TRBD2. V lost 5 bases, J lost 3 bases, and 6 bases stayed unmatched. This CDR3 has 18 residues. Germline V gives CDR1 ENHRY, CDR2 SYGVKD. DNA for the CDR3: TGTGCCATCAGTCCGGGACTAGCGGGAGGGCGTGACACCGGGGAGCTGTTTTTT. This codes for CAISPGLAGGRDTGELFF.

The rearrangement uses TRBV19 and TRBJ1-5, with 11 bases aligning to TRBD1. Germline V gene lookup returns CDR1 LNHDA and CDR2 SQIVND (reference sequence). CDR3 length equals 15 residues. Germline trimming cut 7 bases from V and 4 bases from J; bases unmatched to any gene: 6. CDR3 sequence: CASTPWDRGNQPQHF. The CDR3 region has the DNA TGTGCCAGTACCCCGTGGGACAGGGGGAATCAGCCCCAGCATTTT.

In nucleotides, the CDR3 is TGCGCCAGCAGCCTTTTTCGGGGGGCAGATACGCAGTATTTT. This sequence encodes CASSLFRGADTQYF. The chain recombines TRBV5-1 with TRBJ2-3, with 7 bases aligning to TRBD2. With 4 bases clipped from V and 4 bases from J, the junction kept 6 bases outside the gene matches. The germline V gene has CDR1 SGHRS and CDR2 YFSETQ. The CDR3 is 14 residues long.

The V call is TRBV18, the J call TRBJ1-1; D uncertain. CDR1 and CDR2 from the germline V gene are KGHSH and LQKENI. The CDR3 is 15 amino acids. V lost 2 bases, J lost 1 base, and 11 bases lay in between. The CDR3: CASSPLRQTNTEAFF. Written as DNA, the CDR3 is TGTGCCAGCTCACCATTGAGACAAACGAACACTGAAGCTTTCTTT. The full variable domain, in which reference TRBV18 and TRBJ1-1 provide the parts outside the CDR3, is NAGVMQNPRHLVRRRGQEARLRCSPMKGHSHVYWYRQLPEEGLKFMVYLQKENIIDESGMPKERFSAEFPKEGPSILRIQQVVRGDSAAYFCASSPLRQTNTEAFFGQGTRLTVV.

V gene TRBV7-9 combines with J gene TRBJ2-3; D is possibly TRBD2 (6 bases). The CDR3 loop spans 14 amino acids. Germline CDR1 reads SEHNR; CDR2 reads FQNEAQ (reference sequence). Deletions cut 9 bases from V and 2 bases from J, with 15 bases between. CDR3 protein: CARKNGLTTDTQYF. CDR3 DNA sequence: TGTGCCAGAAAGAACGGACTAACCACAGATACGCAGTATTTT.

The chain is built from TRBV10-3 and TRBJ2-1, with D possibly being TRBD2 (6 bases). The CDR3 totals 14 residues. Germline CDR1 reads ENHRY; CDR2 reads SYGVKD. Trimming removed 11 bases from V and 10 bases from J, with 24 bases in between. CDR3: CAARESSSGLEQFF. In DNA, the CDR3 is TGTGCCGCTCGGGAGTCTTCGAGCGGTTTGGAGCAGTTCTTC.

This clone was observed a single time. This chain uses TRBV2 with TRBJ2-1; tentatively, D is TRBD1 (6 bases). CDR1 and CDR2 from the germline V gene are SNHLY and FYNNEI. Deletions cut 1 base from V and 8 bases from J, with 6 bases between. The CDR3 is 12 residues long. The CDR3 DNA sequence: TGTGCCAGCAGTGAAGAGGGGGATGAGCAGTTCTTC. Its translation: CASSEEGDEQFF.

The rearrangement uses TRBV21-1 and TRBJ1-1; the table's D call, TRBD1, has no DNA check behind it. TRBV21-1 is termed a pseudogene. CDR3 length equals 17 residues. CDR3 DNA: TGTGCCAGCAGCAATCTTTGGGCGAAGGGGCGGTACACTGAAGCTTTCTTT. It yields the protein CASSNLWAKGRYTEAFF.